This T cell receptor beta chain was sequenced during a study of shared clonotypes between healthy human individuals. Study-level results: Non-shared clonotypes had lower generation probabilities than clonotypes shared by all four sorted-subset donors.

Sequenced by immunoSEQ multiplex PCR; TCRdb stores in-frame clones only, minus some. The sample yields 1,100,000 or so clones, about four fifths seen once. This clone was recorded a few times. As yet, its antigen is unknown. CDR3 length: 11 residues. In germline, CDR1 is SGHDT, CDR2 YYEEEE. V was trimmed by 4 bases and J by 10 bases, leaving 11 bases between them. This chain joins TRBV5-6 and TRBJ2-5; D is possibly TRBD1 (5 bases). The sequence was collected from a man between 18 and 29 years old in good health. Some clones in this sample may be carry-over from other donors' samples. The material sequenced was memory CD4+ T cells from PBMCs. As to subset: CD45RA-negative fraction. The CDR3: CASSLGRVQYF. CDR3 DNA: TGTGCCAGCAGCCTCGGCAGGGTCCAGTACTTC.